This T cell receptor beta chain was recorded in a study of T cell responses to AZD1222 COVID-19 vaccine. The data were produced by immunoSEQ multiplex PCR, yet TCRdb's version contains in-frame clones alone and is incomplete. The sample includes over 150,000 clones, around nine tenths seen only once; the top ten take about 2.6%. Trimming pared 0 bases from V and 4 bases from J, leaving 1 base between. Per the germline V gene, CDR1 is SGHDT and CDR2 is YYEEEE. There are 11 residues in the CDR3. This TCR derives from an adult in good health. The chain is built from TRBV5-6 and TRBJ1-2; no clear D gene. The source material was peripheral blood, sampled on day 0 of AZD1222 vaccination. As DNA, the CDR3 is TGTGCCAGCAGCTTGGTCTATGGCTACACCTTC. Amino acid sequence: CASSLVYGYTF.